Listed below are T cell receptor beta chains from one sample, sequenced in a study of siplizumab effects on memory and regulatory T cells. This table comes from immunoSEQ multiplex PCR, and its TCRdb copy is limited to in-frame clones, with some not included. The table has some 81,000 clones, around 93% seen once; the top ten hold about 18%. The sequenced sample consisted of CD8+ T cells sorted from blood. Source of these receptors: a human donor in good health. Both conserved end residues are part of each CDR3. A D gene is named only where the DNA matches it firmly.

V: TRBV2; D: TRBD2; J: TRBJ2-7; CDR3: CASSETSSGRASYEQYF; DNA: TGTGCCAGCAGTGAAACGTCTAGCGGGAGGGCGTCCTACGAGCAGTACTTC
V: TRBV4-1; D: TRBD2; J: TRBJ2-3; CDR3: CASSPLSGGSTDTQYF; DNA: TGCGCCAGCAGCCCCCTCTCGGGAGGGAGCACAGATACGCAGTATTTT
V: TRBV6-5; D: -; J: TRBJ1-1; CDR3: CASSYRGDYTEAFF; DNA: TGTGCCAGCAGTTACAGAGGAGATTACACTGAAGCTTTCTTT
V: TRBV9; D: -; J: TRBJ2-1; CDR3: CASSVSGTPGNEQFF; DNA: TGTGCCAGCAGCGTCTCCGGGACTCCCGGCAATGAGCAGTTCTTC
V: TRBV10-3; D: -; J: TRBJ2-7; CDR3: CAISESSYEQYF; DNA: TGTGCCATCAGTGAAAGCTCCTACGAGCAGTACTTC
V: TRBV14; D: TRBD1; J: TRBJ2-5; CDR3: CASSQDRIWTGDQETQYF; DNA: TGTGCCAGCAGCCAAGATCGGATTTGGACAGGGGACCAAGAGACCCAGTACTTC
V: TRBV4-1; D: TRBD2; J: TRBJ2-3; CDR3: CASSARLAGGRWADTQYF; DNA: TGCGCCAGCAGCGCTCGACTAGCGGGAGGGCGGTGGGCAGATACGCAGTATTTT
V: TRBV4-1; D: TRBD1; J: TRBJ2-7; CDR3: CASSQEGTAPYEQYF; DNA: TGCGCCAGCAGCCAAGAGGGGACAGCTCCCTACGAGCAGTACTTC
V: TRBV6-4; D: -; J: TRBJ1-3; CDR3: CASDPVCSGNTIYF; DNA: TGTGCCAGCGATCCAGTCTGCTCTGGAAACACCATATATTTT
V: TRBV9; D: -; J: TRBJ2-7; CDR3: CASSVGYGSGYEQYF; DNA: TGTGCCAGCAGCGTAGGGTACGGGAGTGGCTACGAGCAGTACTTC
V: TRBV7-9; D: TRBD1; J: TRBJ2-7; CDR3: CASSFQQGSQSYEQYF; DNA: TGTGCCAGCAGCTTTCAACAGGGGAGTCAATCCTACGAGCAGTACTTC
V: TRBV7-2; D: TRBD2; J: TRBJ2-7; CDR3: CASSPSGRDYEQYF; DNA: TGTGCCAGCAGCCCTAGCGGGAGGGACTACGAGCAGTACTTC
V: TRBV7-3; D: -; J: TRBJ2-7; CDR3: CASSPGTSRYEQYF; DNA: TGTGCCAGCAGCCCCGGGACGTCCCGCTACGAGCAGTACTTC